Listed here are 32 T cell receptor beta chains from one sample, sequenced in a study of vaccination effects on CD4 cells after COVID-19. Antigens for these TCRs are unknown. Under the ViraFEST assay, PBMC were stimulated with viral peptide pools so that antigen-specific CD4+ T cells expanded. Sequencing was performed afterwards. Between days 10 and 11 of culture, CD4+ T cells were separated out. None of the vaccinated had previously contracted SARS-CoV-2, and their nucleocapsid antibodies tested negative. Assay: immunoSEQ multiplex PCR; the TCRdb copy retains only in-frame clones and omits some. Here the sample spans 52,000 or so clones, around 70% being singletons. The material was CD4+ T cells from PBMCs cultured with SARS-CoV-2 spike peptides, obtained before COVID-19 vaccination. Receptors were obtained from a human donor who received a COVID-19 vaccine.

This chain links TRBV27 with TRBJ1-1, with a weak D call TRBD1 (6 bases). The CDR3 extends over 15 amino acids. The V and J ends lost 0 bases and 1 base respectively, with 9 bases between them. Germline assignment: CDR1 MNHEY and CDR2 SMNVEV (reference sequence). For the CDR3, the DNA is TGTGCCAGCAGTTTATCTCCACAGGGGAACACTGAAGCTTTCTTT. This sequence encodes CASSLSPQGNTEAFF.

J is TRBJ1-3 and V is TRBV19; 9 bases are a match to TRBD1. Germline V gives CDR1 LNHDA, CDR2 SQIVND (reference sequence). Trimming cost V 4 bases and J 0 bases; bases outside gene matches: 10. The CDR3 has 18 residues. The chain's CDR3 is CASSTIVDRGTSGNTIYF. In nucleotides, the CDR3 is TGTGCCAGTAGTACCATCGTGGACAGGGGCACCTCTGGAAACACCATATATTTT.

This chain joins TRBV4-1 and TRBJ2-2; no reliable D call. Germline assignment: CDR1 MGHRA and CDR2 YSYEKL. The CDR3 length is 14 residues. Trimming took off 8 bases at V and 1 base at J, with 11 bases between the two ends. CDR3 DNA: TGCGCCAGCCAGCGTCAGAAGAACACCGGGGAGCTGTTTTTT. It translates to CASQRQKNTGELFF.

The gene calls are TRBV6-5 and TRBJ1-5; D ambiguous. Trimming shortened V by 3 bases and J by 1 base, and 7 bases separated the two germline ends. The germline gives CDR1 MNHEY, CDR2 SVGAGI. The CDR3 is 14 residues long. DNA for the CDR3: TGTGCCAGCAGTTATACTTCCAGCAATCAGCCCCAGCATTTT. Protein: CASSYTSSNQPQHF.

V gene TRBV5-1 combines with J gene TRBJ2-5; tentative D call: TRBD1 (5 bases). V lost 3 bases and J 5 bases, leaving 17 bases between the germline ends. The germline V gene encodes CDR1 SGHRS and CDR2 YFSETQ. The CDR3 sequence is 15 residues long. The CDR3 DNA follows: TGCGCCAGCAGCTCCTGGACATTCGCGCGGGAGACCCAGTACTTC. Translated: CASSSWTFARETQYF.

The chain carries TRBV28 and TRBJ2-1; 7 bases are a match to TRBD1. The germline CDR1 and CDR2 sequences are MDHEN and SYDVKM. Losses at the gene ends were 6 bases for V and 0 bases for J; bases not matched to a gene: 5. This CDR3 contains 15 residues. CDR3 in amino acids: CASSPYRGSYNEQFF. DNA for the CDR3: TGTGCCAGCAGCCCTTACAGGGGCTCCTACAATGAGCAGTTCTTC.

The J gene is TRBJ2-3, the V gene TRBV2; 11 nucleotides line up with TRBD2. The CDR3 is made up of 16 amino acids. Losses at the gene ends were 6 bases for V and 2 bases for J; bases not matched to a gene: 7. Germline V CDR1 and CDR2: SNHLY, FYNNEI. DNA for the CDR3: TGTGCCAGCAGGGGAGGGACTAGCGGACTCACAGATACGCAGTATTTT. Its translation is CASRGGTSGLTDTQYF. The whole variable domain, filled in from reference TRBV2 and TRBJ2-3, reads EPEVTQTPSHQVTQMGQEVILRCVPISNHLYFYWYRQILGQKVEFLVSFYNNEISEKSEIFDDQFSVERPDGSNFTLKIRSTKLEDSAMYFCASRGGTSGLTDTQYFGPGTRLTVL.

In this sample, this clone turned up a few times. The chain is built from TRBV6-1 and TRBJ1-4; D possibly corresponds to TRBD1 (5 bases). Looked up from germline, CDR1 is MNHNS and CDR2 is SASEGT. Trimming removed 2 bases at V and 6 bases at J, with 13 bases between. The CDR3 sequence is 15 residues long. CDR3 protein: CASSEFVGPHEKLFF. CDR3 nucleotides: TGTGCCAGCAGTGAATTTGTGGGACCGCATGAAAAACTGTTTTTT.

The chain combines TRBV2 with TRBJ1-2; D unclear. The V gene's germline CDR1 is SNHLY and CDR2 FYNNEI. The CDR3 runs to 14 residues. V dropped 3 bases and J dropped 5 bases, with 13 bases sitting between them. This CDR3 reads CASSESETLYGYTF. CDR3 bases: TGTGCCAGCAGTGAGTCCGAAACCTTATATGGCTACACCTTC.

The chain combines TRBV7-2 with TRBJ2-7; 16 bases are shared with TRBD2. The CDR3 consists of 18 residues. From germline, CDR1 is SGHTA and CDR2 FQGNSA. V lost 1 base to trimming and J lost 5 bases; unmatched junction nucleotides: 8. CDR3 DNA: TGTGCCAGCAGCTTAGTTGGGACTAGCGGGGGGGCAGTTAACGAGCAGTACTTC. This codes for CASSLVGTSGGAVNEQYF.

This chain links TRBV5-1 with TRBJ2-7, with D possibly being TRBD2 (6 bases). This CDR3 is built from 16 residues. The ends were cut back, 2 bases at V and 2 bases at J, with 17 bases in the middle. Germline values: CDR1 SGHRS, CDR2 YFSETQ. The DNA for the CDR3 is TGCGCCAGCAGCTTAGGGCCGGGGGTAGGGACCTACGAGCAGTACTTC. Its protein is CASSLGPGVGTYEQYF.

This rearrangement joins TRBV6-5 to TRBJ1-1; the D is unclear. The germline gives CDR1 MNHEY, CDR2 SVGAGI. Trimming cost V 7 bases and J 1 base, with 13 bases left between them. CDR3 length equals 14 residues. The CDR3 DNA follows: TGTGCCAGCATGGTCATATTGGGGAACACTGAAGCTTTCTTT. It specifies CASMVILGNTEAFF.

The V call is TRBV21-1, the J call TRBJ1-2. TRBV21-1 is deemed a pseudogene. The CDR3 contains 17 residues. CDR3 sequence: CASSKASTPDLPYGYTF. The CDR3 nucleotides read TGTGCCAGCAGCAAAGCGTCGACGCCGGACCTTCCCTATGGCTACACCTTC.

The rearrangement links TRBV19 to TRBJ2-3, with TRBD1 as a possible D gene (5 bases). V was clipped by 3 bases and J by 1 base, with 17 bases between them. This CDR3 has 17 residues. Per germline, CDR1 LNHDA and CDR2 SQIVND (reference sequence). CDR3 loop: CASSISSLGRGTDTQYF. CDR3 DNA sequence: TGTGCCAGTAGTATTTCGTCGCTAGGCAGGGGCACAGATACGCAGTATTTT.

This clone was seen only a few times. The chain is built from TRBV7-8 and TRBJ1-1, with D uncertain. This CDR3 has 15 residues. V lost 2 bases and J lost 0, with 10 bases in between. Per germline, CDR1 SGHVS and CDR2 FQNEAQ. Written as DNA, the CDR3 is TGTGCCAGCAGCTTACAAGAGGCTATGAACACTGAAGCTTTCTTT. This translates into CASSLQEAMNTEAFF.

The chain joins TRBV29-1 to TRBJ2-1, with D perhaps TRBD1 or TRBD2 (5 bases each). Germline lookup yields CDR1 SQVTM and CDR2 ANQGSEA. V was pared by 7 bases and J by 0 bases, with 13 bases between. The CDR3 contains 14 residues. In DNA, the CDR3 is TGCAGCGCCACGAAGGGGAGCTCCTACAATGAGCAGTTCTTC. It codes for CSATKGSSYNEQFF.

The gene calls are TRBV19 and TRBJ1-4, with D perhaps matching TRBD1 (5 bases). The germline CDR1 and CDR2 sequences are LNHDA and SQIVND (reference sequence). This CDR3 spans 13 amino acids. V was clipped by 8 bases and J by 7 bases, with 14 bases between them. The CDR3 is CASCSARGEKLFF. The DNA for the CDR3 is TGTGCCAGTTGCTCAGCGAGGGGTGAAAAACTGTTTTTT. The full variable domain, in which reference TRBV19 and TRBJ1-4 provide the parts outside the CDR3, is DGGITQSPKYLFRKEGQNVTLSCEQNLNHDAMYWYRQDPGQGLRLIYYSQIVNDFQKGDIAEGYSVSREKKESFPLTVTSAQKNPTAFYLCASCSARGEKLFFGSGTQLSVL.

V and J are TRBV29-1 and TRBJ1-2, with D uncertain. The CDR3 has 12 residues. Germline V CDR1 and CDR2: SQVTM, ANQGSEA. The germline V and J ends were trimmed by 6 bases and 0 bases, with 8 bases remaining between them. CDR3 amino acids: CSVEGSNYGYTF. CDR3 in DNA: TGCAGCGTGGAGGGTTCTAACTATGGCTACACCTTC.

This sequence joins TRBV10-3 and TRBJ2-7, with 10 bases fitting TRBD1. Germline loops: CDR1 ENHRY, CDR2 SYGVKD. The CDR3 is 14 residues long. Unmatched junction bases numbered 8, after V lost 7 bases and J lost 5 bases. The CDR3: CAITPGQGIHEQYF. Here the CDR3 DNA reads TGTGCCATCACCCCGGGACAGGGGATCCACGAGCAGTACTTC.

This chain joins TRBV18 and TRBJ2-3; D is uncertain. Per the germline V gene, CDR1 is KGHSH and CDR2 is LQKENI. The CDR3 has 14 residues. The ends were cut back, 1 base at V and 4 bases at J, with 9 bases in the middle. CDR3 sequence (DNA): TGTGCCAGCTCACCACTGATGAAGTCAGATACGCAGTATTTT. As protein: CASSPLMKSDTQYF.

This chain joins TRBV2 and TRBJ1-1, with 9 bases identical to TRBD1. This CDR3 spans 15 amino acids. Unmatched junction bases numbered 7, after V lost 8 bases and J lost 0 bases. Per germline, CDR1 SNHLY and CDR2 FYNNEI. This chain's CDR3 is CASRGQGRMNTEAFF. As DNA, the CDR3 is TGTGCCAGCCGTGGACAGGGGAGGATGAACACTGAAGCTTTCTTT.

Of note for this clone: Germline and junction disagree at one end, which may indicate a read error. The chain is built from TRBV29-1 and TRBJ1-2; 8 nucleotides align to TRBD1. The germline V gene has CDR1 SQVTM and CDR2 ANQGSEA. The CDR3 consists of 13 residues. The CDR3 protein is CSVEGQGSSGYTF. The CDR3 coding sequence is TGCAGCGTCGAAGGACAGGGTTCTTCTGGCTACACCTTC.

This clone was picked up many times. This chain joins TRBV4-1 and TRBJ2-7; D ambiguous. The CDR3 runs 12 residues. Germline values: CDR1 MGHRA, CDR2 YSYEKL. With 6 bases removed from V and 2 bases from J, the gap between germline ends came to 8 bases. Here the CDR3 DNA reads TGCGCCAGCAGTCGAGACACCTACGAGCAGTACTTC. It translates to CASSRDTYEQYF.

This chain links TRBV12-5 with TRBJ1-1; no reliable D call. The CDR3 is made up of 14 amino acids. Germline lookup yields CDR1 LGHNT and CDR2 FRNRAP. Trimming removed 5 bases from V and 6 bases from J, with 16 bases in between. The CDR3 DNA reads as TGTGCTAGTGGTCCACAAATCAATCGTGCTGAAGCTTTCTTT. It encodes CASGPQINRAEAFF.

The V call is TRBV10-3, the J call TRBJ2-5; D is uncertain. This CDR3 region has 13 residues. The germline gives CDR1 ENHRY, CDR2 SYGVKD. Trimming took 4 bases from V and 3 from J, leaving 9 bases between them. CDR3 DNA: TGTGCCATCAGTGTGGGCCCAGAAGAGACCCAGTACTTC. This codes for CAISVGPEETQYF.

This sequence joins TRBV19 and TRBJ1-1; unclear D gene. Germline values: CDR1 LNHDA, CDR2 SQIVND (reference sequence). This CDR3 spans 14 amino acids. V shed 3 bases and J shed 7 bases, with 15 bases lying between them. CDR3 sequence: CASSMPPQEREAFF. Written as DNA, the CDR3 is TGTGCCAGTAGTATGCCCCCTCAAGAACGTGAAGCTTTCTTT. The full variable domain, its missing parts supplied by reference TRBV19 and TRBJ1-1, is DGGITQSPKYLFRKEGQNVTLSCEQNLNHDAMYWYRQDPGQGLRLIYYSQIVNDFQKGDIAEGYSVSREKKESFPLTVTSAQKNPTAFYLCASSMPPQEREAFFGQGTRLTVV.

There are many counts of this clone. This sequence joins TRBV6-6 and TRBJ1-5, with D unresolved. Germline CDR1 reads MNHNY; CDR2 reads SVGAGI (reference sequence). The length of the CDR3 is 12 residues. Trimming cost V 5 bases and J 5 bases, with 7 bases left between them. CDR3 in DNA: TGTGCCAGCAGTCAAGGTTATCAGCCCCAGCATTTT. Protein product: CASSQGYQPQHF.

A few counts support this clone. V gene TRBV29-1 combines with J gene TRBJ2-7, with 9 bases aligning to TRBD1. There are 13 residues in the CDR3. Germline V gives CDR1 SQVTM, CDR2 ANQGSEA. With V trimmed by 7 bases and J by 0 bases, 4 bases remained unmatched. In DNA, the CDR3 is TGCAGCGCGGGACAGGGTGGCTCCTACGAGCAGTACTTC. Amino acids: CSAGQGGSYEQYF.

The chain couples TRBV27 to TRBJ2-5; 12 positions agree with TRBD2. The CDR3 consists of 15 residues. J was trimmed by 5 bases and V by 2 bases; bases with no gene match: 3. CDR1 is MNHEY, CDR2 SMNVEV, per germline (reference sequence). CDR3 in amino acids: CASSLGLAGYETQYF. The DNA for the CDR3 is TGTGCCAGCAGTTTAGGACTAGCGGGATATGAGACCCAGTACTTC.

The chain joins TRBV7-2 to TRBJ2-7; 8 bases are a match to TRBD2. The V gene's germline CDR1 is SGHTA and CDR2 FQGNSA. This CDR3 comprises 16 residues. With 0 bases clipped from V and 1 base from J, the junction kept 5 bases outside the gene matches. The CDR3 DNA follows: TGTGCCAGCAGCTTAGCTGCTAGCGGGCCTTCCTACGAGCAGTACTTC. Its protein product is CASSLAASGPSYEQYF.

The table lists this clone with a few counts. The CDR3 reads CAISESNGLNTEAFF. The CDR3 nucleotides read TGTGCCATCAGTGAGTCGAATGGTCTGAACACTGAAGCTTTCTTT. J is TRBJ1-1 and V is TRBV10-3, with D uncertain. V was clipped by 0 bases and J by 0 bases, with 8 bases between them. The CDR3 extends over 15 amino acids. Germline values: CDR1 ENHRY, CDR2 SYGVKD.

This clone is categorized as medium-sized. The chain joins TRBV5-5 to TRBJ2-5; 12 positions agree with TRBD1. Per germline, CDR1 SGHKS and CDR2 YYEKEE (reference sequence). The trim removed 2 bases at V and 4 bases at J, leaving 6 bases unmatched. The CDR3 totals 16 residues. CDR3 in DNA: TGTGCCAGCAGCTTCACCGGGACAGGGGGCGGAGAGACCCAGTACTTC. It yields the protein CASSFTGTGGGETQYF.